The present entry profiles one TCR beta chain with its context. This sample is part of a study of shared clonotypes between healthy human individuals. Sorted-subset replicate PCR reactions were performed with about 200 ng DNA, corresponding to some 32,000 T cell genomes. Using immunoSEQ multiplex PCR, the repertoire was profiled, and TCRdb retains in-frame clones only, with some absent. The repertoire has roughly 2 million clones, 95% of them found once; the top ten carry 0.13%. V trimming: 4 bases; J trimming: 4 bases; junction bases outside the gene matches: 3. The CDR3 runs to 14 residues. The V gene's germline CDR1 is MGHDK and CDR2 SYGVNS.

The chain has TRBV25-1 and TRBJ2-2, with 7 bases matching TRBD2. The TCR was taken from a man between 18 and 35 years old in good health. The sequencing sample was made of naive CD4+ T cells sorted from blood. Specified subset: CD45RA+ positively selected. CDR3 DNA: TGTGCCAGCAGTGGGGACTATACCACCGGGGAGCTGTTTTTT. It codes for CASSGDYTTGELFF.